This is a list of T cell receptor beta chains from one sample in a study of blood T cell repertoires in COVID-19. The method was immunoSEQ multiplex PCR; TCRdb's version includes in-frame clones alone and lacks a portion of them. The sample shows roughly 120,000 clones, approximately 79% of them seen only once. Sequences were obtained from peripheral blood. Receptors originate from an elderly woman with active or convalescent COVID-19. CDR3s include the opening cysteine and the closing phenylalanine or tryptophan. The order of the fields is V gene, D gene, J gene, clone size, CDR3 protein, CDR3 DNA. D genes are given only for firm matches. Size tells how often a clone was seen (once, few, many) or the class of an expanded clone, and some rows leave it out.

V: TRBV18; D: TRBD1; J: TRBJ1-5; size: once; CDR3: CASSQGQGRLPQHF; DNA: TGTGCCAGCTCACAGGGACAGGGGAGACTGCCCCAGCATTTT
V: TRBV10-1; D: TRBD2; J: TRBJ2-3; size: many; CDR3: CASSPIAGGDTQYF; DNA: TGCGCCAGCAGTCCGATAGCGGGAGGGGATACGCAGTATTTT
V: TRBV28; D: .; J: TRBJ2-3; size: .; CDR3: CATFGGKGFTDTQYF; DNA: TGTGCCACCTTCGGCGGGAAGGGGTTCACAGATACGCAGTATTTT
V: TRBV28; D: .; J: TRBJ1-3; size: .; CDR3: CASSLPGWFRASGNTIYF; DNA: TGTGCCAGCAGTTTACCAGGGTGGTTCCGAGCGTCTGGAAACACCATATATTTT
V: TRBV7-9; D: .; J: TRBJ2-7; size: .; CDR3: CASSLDLTYEQYF; DNA: TGTGCCAGCAGCTTAGATCTTACCTACGAGCAGTACTTC
V: TRBV7-2; D: TRBD2; J: TRBJ2-3; size: .; CDR3: CASSLGFAGGDTQYF; DNA: TGTGCCAGCAGCTTAGGTTTCGCGGGAGGAGATACGCAGTATTTT
V: TRBV28; D: .; J: TRBJ2-7; size: .; CDR3: CASSLLEDNYEQYF; DNA: TGTGCCAGCAGCCTACTTGAGGATAATTACGAGCAGTACTTC
V: TRBV5-4; D: TRBD1; J: TRBJ1-4; size: .; CDR3: CASSLWGRQGASSNEKLFF; DNA: TGTGCCAGCAGCTTGTGGGGGAGACAGGGGGCGTCGTCTAATGAAAAACTGTTTTTT
V: TRBV6-1; D: .; J: TRBJ1-2; size: .; CDR3: CASSERSNYGYTF; DNA: TGTGCCAGCAGTGAAAGGAGTAACTATGGCTACACCTTC
V: TRBV28; D: TRBD1; J: TRBJ1-5; size: few; CDR3: CASSLRGFRGSQPQHF; DNA: TGTGCCAGCAGTTTAAGGGGGTTCAGGGGGTCTCAGCCCCAGCATTTT
V: TRBV13; D: .; J: TRBJ2-7; size: .; CDR3: CASSSSRLGSYEQYF; DNA: TGTGCCAGCAGCTCCTCCAGACTAGGCTCCTACGAGCAGTACTTC
V: TRBV24-1; D: TRBD1; J: TRBJ2-5; size: few; CDR3: CATSDRGQGPVETQYF; DNA: TGTGCCACCAGTGACCGGGGACAGGGACCCGTAGAGACCCAGTACTTC
V: TRBV27; D: .; J: TRBJ2-7; size: .; CDR3: CASSQGPLWEQYF; DNA: TGTGCCAGCAGCCAGGGCCCTTTATGGGAGCAGTACTTC
V: TRBV10-2; D: TRBD2; J: TRBJ2-1; size: .; CDR3: CASSPTSGSFNEQFF; DNA: TGCGCCAGCAGCCCAACTAGCGGGAGTTTCAATGAGCAGTTCTTC
V: TRBV28; D: TRBD1; J: TRBJ1-1; size: .; CDR3: CASTPGGRGLGTEAFF; DNA: TGTGCCAGCACTCCCGGGGGCAGGGGGCTTGGAACTGAAGCTTTCTTT
V: TRBV29-1; D: .; J: TRBJ2-3; size: .; CDR3: CSVDAGTDTQYF; DNA: TGCAGCGTTGACGCAGGCACAGATACGCAGTATTTT
V: TRBV28; D: .; J: TRBJ1-2; size: .; CDR3: CASSRWRGLSYGYTF; DNA: TGTGCCAGCTCCCGGTGGCGGGGCCTTTCCTATGGCTACACCTTC
V: TRBV18; D: .; J: TRBJ1-6; size: .; CDR3: CASSPKRTEDSYNSPLHF; DNA: TGTGCCAGCTCACCCAAACGGACAGAAGACTCCTATAATTCACCCCTCCACTTT
V: TRBV14; D: .; J: TRBJ2-2; size: once; CDR3: CASSQVSGNTGELFF; DNA: TGTGCCAGCAGCCAAGTTTCAGGGAACACCGGGGAGCTGTTTTTT
V: TRBV28; D: TRBD1; J: TRBJ1-2; size: few; CDR3: CASSLPGGYGYTF; DNA: TGTGCCAGCAGTTTACCAGGGGGTTATGGCTACACCTTC
V: TRBV28; D: .; J: TRBJ2-1; size: once; CDR3: CASSLTGSYNEQFF; DNA: TGTGCCAGCAGTTTGACGGGTTCCTACAATGAGCAGTTCTTC
V: TRBV10-3; D: .; J: TRBJ2-1; size: .; CDR3: CAISESRDYNEQFF; DNA: TGTGCCATCAGTGAGTCGAGAGACTACAATGAGCAGTTCTTC
V: TRBV15; D: .; J: TRBJ2-7; size: .; CDR3: CATTRGRSYEQYF; DNA: TGTGCCACCACAAGAGGGAGGTCCTACGAGCAGTACTTC
V: TRBV18; D: TRBD2; J: TRBJ2-5; size: .; CDR3: CASSPGGKETQYF; DNA: TGTGCCAGCTCACCGGGGGGGAAGGAGACCCAGTACTTC
V: TRBV4-2; D: TRBD2; J: TRBJ2-1; size: .; CDR3: CASSLRTSGINEQFF; DNA: TGTGCCAGCAGCCTCAGGACTAGCGGGATAAATGAGCAGTTCTTC
V: TRBV6-5; D: TRBD1; J: TRBJ2-2; size: many; CDR3: CASTRQGDTGELFF; DNA: TGTGCCAGCACGAGACAGGGAGACACCGGGGAGCTGTTTTTT
V: TRBV20-1; D: .; J: TRBJ1-2; size: .; CDR3: CSASSFGGSGYTF; DNA: TGCAGTGCTAGTTCTTTCGGGGGATCCGGCTACACCTTC
V: TRBV7-9; D: .; J: TRBJ2-3; size: .; CDR3: CASHSRGRSTDTQYF; DNA: TGTGCCAGCCACTCCCGGGGGAGGAGCACAGATACGCAGTATTTT
V: TRBV6-5; D: TRBD2; J: TRBJ2-3; size: .; CDR3: CASNGLAGGGDTQYF; DNA: TGTGCCAGCAACGGACTAGCGGGAGGCGGGGATACGCAGTATTTT
V: TRBV29-1; D: .; J: TRBJ1-1; size: .; CDR3: CSVDRSRNTEAFF; DNA: TGCAGCGTTGACAGGTCTCGCAACACTGAAGCTTTCTTT
V: TRBV6-5; D: .; J: TRBJ1-1; size: .; CDR3: CASRRAAGTEAFF; DNA: TGTGCCAGCAGGCGGGCCGCGGGCACTGAAGCTTTCTTT
V: TRBV7-2; D: .; J: TRBJ1-2; size: once; CDR3: CASSPGHVYGYTF; DNA: TGTGCCAGCAGCCCCGGACACGTCTATGGCTACACCTTC
V: TRBV28; D: TRBD1; J: TRBJ1-6; size: .; CDR3: CASTTGLSSPLHF; DNA: TGTGCCAGCACGACAGGGTTGTCATCACCCCTCCACTTT
V: TRBV4-1; D: .; J: TRBJ2-7; size: .; CDR3: CASSQDSLSYEQYF; DNA: TGCGCCAGCAGCCAAGACTCTCTCTCCTACGAGCAGTACTTC
V: TRBV2; D: .; J: TRBJ2-7; size: once; CDR3: CASSEPGTYEQYF; DNA: TGTGCCAGCAGTGAGCCCGGGACCTACGAGCAGTACTTC
V: TRBV5-1; D: TRBD2; J: TRBJ2-4; size: .; CDR3: CASSPLAGVENIQYF; DNA: TGCGCCAGCAGCCCCCTAGCGGGAGTCGAAAACATTCAGTACTTC
V: TRBV2; D: TRBD1; J: TRBJ1-2; size: .; CDR3: CASSRGQANYGYTF; DNA: TGTGCCAGCAGTCGGGGACAGGCTAACTATGGCTACACCTTC
V: TRBV3-1/TRBV3-2; D: .; J: TRBJ2-7; size: .; CDR3: CASSQAGVAYEQYF; DNA: TGTGCCAGCAGCCAAGCGGGAGTGGCCTACGAGCAGTACTTC
V: TRBV27; D: TRBD2; J: TRBJ2-5; size: .; CDR3: CASSYKGTSISRQETQYF; DNA: TGTGCCAGCAGTTACAAAGGGACTAGCATCAGTAGACAAGAGACCCAGTACTTC
V: TRBV10-2; D: TRBD1; J: TRBJ1-2; size: .; CDR3: CATTGAENYGYTF; DNA: TGCGCCACGACAGGGGCGGAGAACTATGGCTACACCTTC
V: TRBV5-6; D: .; J: TRBJ2-2; size: .; CDR3: CASTDTGKPGELFF; DNA: TGTGCCAGCACCGATACAGGGAAACCCGGGGAGCTGTTTTTT
V: TRBV5-4; D: TRBD1; J: TRBJ2-2; size: .; CDR3: CASSFGTGGTGELFF; DNA: TGTGCCAGCAGCTTCGGGACAGGGGGCACCGGGGAGCTGTTTTTT
V: TRBV6-9; D: .; J: TRBJ2-6; size: .; CDR3: CASSYAQAPSSGANVLTF; DNA: TGTGCCAGCAGTTATGCCCAGGCCCCTTCCTCTGGGGCCAACGTCCTGACTTTC
V: TRBV20-1; D: TRBD2; J: TRBJ2-7; size: many; CDR3: CSASAFPRTSVREQYF; DNA: TGCAGTGCTAGTGCTTTTCCTCGGACTAGTGTGCGCGAGCAGTACTTC
V: TRBV5-1; D: .; J: TRBJ2-1; size: .; CDR3: CASSLGFSEDEQFF; DNA: TGCGCCAGCAGCTTGGGGTTCTCAGAGGATGAGCAGTTCTTC
V: TRBV5-5; D: TRBD2; J: TRBJ2-1; size: .; CDR3: CASSSLAGVSREQFF; DNA: TGTGCCAGCAGCTCGTTGGCGGGAGTCTCCCGTGAGCAGTTCTTC
V: TRBV7-8; D: TRBD1; J: TRBJ1-2; size: .; CDR3: CASSPRQGNYGYTF; DNA: TGTGCCAGCAGCCCTAGACAGGGGAACTATGGCTACACCTTC
V: TRBV4-2; D: TRBD2; J: TRBJ2-7; size: few; CDR3: CASSHSASGSYEQYF; DNA: TGTGCCAGCAGCCATTCGGCTAGCGGGAGTTATGAGCAGTACTTC
V: TRBV6-6; D: .; J: TRBJ1-1; size: .; CDR3: CASSYWRAPNEAFF; DNA: TGTGCCAGCAGTTACTGGAGGGCCCCAAACGAAGCTTTCTTT
V: TRBV5-4; D: TRBD1; J: TRBJ1-1; size: .; CDR3: CASSWDRLNTEAFF; DNA: TGTGCCAGCAGCTGGGACAGGCTGAACACTGAAGCTTTCTTT
V: TRBV18; D: TRBD2; J: TRBJ2-5; size: once; CDR3: CASSPNEGSGSETQYF; DNA: TGTGCCAGCTCACCCAACGAAGGTAGCGGGAGTGAGACCCAGTACTTC